The sequence of this T cell receptor (beta chain) was determined in a study of cytomegalovirus exposure and HLA in healthy donors. Looking at the study overall: The approximately 130 validation repertoires matched the approximately 700 first-cohort repertoires in platform, a later analysis reported. Study-wide results and limits: Subsequent analysis of the 100 to 150 validation repertoires found a tendency for first-cohort TCR clusters to co-occur. Generally TCR sequences proved uncommon, though certain public TCRs appeared in numerous donors.

Method: immunoSEQ multiplex PCR; TCRdb's copy keeps in-frame clones and lacks some. The sample includes about 360,000 clones, roughly 85% seen only once; the top ten take around 0.8%. After removal of 7 bases from V and 1 base from J, the junction contained 6 bases not matched to a gene. This CDR3 has 14 residues. Germline values: CDR1 LGHNT, CDR2 FRNRAP. Separate from the approximately 720-subject first cohort was the approximately 130-subject validation cohort, to which the donors belonged. This clone was counted a few times. Antigen unknown. The rearrangement links TRBV12-5 to TRBJ1-1; 7 bases are shared with TRBD1. This sequence originates from a woman aged 18-29 years in good health and CMV-seronegative. The specimen sequenced was PBMCs. The DNA of the CDR3 is TGTGCTAGTGCCCTAGACAGGGCGAACACTGAAGCTTTCTTT. Protein product: CASALDRANTEAFF. Combining the CDR3 with reference TRBV12-5 and TRBJ1-1 gives the whole variable domain DARVTQTPRHKVTEMGQEVTMRCQPILGHNTVFWYRQTMMQGLELLAYFRNRAPLDDSGMPKDRFSAEMPDATLATLKIQPSEPRDSAVYFCASALDRANTEAFFGQGTRLTVV.